This T cell receptor beta chain emerged from a study of cytomegalovirus exposure and HLA in healthy donors. In regard to this clone: Its antigen is not identified.

Study-level findings and limits: Confirmation was obtained in vitro that a few CMV-associated chains are specific for CMV antigens. Overall, approximately 150 TCR beta chains were annotated as cytomegalovirus-associated.

PCR primers comprised 60 Vbeta and 13 Jbeta primers. Sequencing used immunoSEQ multiplex PCR; TCRdb keeps in-frame clones, though not all of them. This sample carries 90,000 to 120,000 clones, roughly 85% of them seen once, and the ten largest clones take approximately 3%. The sample comprised PBMCs. The origin of this receptor is a woman aged 40 to 55 in good health and CMV-seronegative.

The CDR3 is CASLGTGGRYEQYF. The CDR3 nucleotides are TGTGCCAGCCTAGGAACGGGGGGCCGTTACGAGCAGTACTTC. This chain connects TRBV28 to TRBJ2-7, with D possibly matching TRBD2 (7 bases). The CDR3 totals 14 residues. V shed 8 bases and J shed 4 bases, with 18 bases lying between them. CDR1 and CDR2 (germline): MDHEN, SYDVKM.